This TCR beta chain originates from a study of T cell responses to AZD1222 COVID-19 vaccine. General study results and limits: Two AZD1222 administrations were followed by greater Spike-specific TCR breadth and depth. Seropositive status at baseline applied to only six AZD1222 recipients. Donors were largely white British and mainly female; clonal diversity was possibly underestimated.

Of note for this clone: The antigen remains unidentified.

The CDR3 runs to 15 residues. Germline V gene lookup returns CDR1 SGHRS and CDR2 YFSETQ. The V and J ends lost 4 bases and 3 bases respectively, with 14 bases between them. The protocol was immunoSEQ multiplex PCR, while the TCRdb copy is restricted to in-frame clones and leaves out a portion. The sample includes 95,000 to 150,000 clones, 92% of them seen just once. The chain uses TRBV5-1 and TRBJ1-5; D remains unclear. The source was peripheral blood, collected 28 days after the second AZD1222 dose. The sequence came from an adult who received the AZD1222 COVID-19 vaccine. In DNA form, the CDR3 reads TGCGCCAGCAGCCTCCGAGGTGAACCCAATCAGCCCCAGCATTTT. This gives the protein CASSLRGEPNQPQHF.